This T cell receptor (beta chain) appears in the sequencing data of a study of T cells in Graves' hyperthyroidism and ophthalmopathy. Study-level background: Peripheral blood draws took place at initial diagnosis, ahead of any treatment. Whole-study findings and limits: Blood held most thyroid clonotypes expanded above 0.001 frequency.

V lost 3 bases and J lost 5, with 17 bases in between. The CDR3 consists of 15 residues. Germline V lookup: CDR1 SEHNR, CDR2 FQNEAQ (reference sequence). The source material, RNA transcripts, was used to amplify TCR beta CDR3 regions. In the first-round RT-PCR of the TCR CDR3, the HTBI primer set was used. TCRdb re-called the multiplex PCR reads with MiXCR, one entry per CDR3 protein. The table lists around 610,000 distinct CDR3 sequences, under 15% of them singletons. The table lists this clonotype with many counts. The antigen remains undetermined. The cohort's ophthalmopathy patients, a group with duration under 3 months, had a Clinical Activity Score of at least 3 and a NOSPECS grade of at least 4. A patient was excluded if there was uncontrolled infection, other autoimmune disease, pregnancy or lactation.

The rearrangement uses TRBV7-9 and TRBJ2-7; a possible D gene is TRBD1 (6 bases). The material sequenced was blood. The clonotype originates from a woman aged 40 to 50 with Graves' ophthalmopathy. CDR3 bases: TGTGCCAGCAGCTTGGTGGGCCCCGAGGGGGACGAGCAGTACTTC. Its protein is CASSLVGPEGDEQYF. The entire variable domain, with the rest obtained from reference TRBV7-9 and TRBJ2-7, is as follows: DTGVSQNPRHKITKRGQNVTFRCDPISEHNRLYWYRQTLGQGPEFLTYFQNEAQLEKSRLLSDRFSAERPKGSFSTLEIQRTEQGDSAMYLCASSLVGPEGDEQYFGPGTRLTVT.